This T cell receptor (beta chain) is from a study of early T cells in non-severe SARS-CoV-2 infection. Overall study: Alpha and beta chains were unpaired, from unsorted whole-blood bulk RNA. Findings of the study overall: VDJdb matching skewed toward anti-spike CD8 responses, missing private and CD4 specificities.

This clonotype was found a few times. The antigen remains undetermined. The protocol attached unique molecular identifiers to individual cDNA molecules. TCRdb redid the calling of the 5' RACE reads with MiXCR, one entry per CDR3 protein. The profile covers approximately 28,000 distinct CDR3 sequences, with 4% to 6% appearing a single time and 4% taken by the ten largest. V was clipped by 3 bases and J by 0 bases, with 8 bases between them. The CDR3 extends over 14 amino acids. Germline V CDR1 and CDR2: SQVTM, ANQGSEA. This receptor was identified in an adult who was a healthcare worker with PCR-confirmed SARS-CoV-2 infection or an uninfected control (not recorded which). The chain carries TRBV29-1 and TRBJ2-2; TRBD1 or TRBD2 may be the D gene (6 bases each). Sequencing was carried out using whole blood. The CDR3 bases are TGCAGCGTTGACGGGGGCACGAACACCGGGGAGCTGTTTTTT. It translates to CSVDGGTNTGELFF.